This T cell receptor (beta chain) was captured by sequencing in a study of cytomegalovirus exposure and HLA in healthy donors. On this clone itself: This sample also contains other DNA sequences that code for the same CDR3.

PCR was performed using 60 Vbeta and 13 Jbeta primers. This table comes from immunoSEQ multiplex PCR, and its TCRdb copy is limited to in-frame clones, with some not included. The sample holds approximately 170,000 clones, about 63% seen once. Germline-derived CDR1 and CDR2 are SGHRS and YFSETQ. The CDR3 sequence is 13 residues long. Trimming shortened V by 2 bases and J by 2 bases, and 7 bases separated the two germline ends. Donors were ostensibly healthy at sampling, although undocumented immune exposures were probable. V gene TRBV5-1 combines with J gene TRBJ2-5, with D unclear. Sequences were obtained from PBMCs. This receptor was taken from a woman aged 40 to 49 in good health and CMV-seropositive. The CDR3 DNA reads TGCGCCAGCAGCTTTACGGGTCAAGAGACCCAGTACTTC. This sequence encodes CASSFTGQETQYF.